This passage covers 5 T cell receptor beta chains from one sample sequenced in a study of OX40 agonist ivuxolimab in advanced cancers. The data were produced by immunoSEQ multiplex PCR, yet TCRdb's version contains in-frame clones alone and is incomplete. Found here are tens of thousands of clones, 70% to 85% of them singletons; the top ten hold around 20%. The sample in question was CD4+ or CD8+ T cells sorted from blood, obtained in a trial of the OX40 agonist ivuxolimab. The receptors come from an adult with an advanced solid tumor such as melanoma, head and neck, liver or kidney cancer.

About this clone itself: One junction end disagrees with the germline gene, perhaps due to a read error. The sample contains more than one DNA sequence encoding this CDR3. This chain connects TRBV7-8 to TRBJ2-1, with TRBD1 matching over 9 bases. The CDR3 length is 20 residues. Per the germline V gene, CDR1 is SGHVS and CDR2 is FQNEAQ. The DNA for the CDR3 is TGTGCCAGCAGCTTAGCGTATGGGACAGGGCTAGGGGAGGAGGGTAATGAGCAATTCTTC. This codes for CASSLAYGTGLGEEGNEQFF.

The rearrangement joins TRBV21-1 to TRBJ2-1. TRBV21-1 is deemed a pseudogene. CDR3 length: 15 amino acids. CDR3 bases: TGTGCCAGCAGCAAAGAGTCTCGAAAGTTCAATGAGCAGTTCTTC. It is translated as CASSKESRKFNEQFF.

This chain uses TRBV29-1 with TRBJ1-2; D is unresolved. This CDR3 has 12 amino acids. Germline V gene sequence: CDR1 SQVTM, CDR2 ANQGSEA. V was pared by 4 bases and J by 0 bases, with 6 bases between. The DNA of the CDR3 is TGCAGCGTTGGAACGTCTAACTATGGCTACACCTTC. Its translation is CSVGTSNYGYTF.

V and J are TRBV30 and TRBJ2-3; D is undetermined. Germline V gene lookup returns CDR1 GTSNPN and CDR2 SVGIG (reference sequence). CDR3 length: 12 amino acids. V lost 0 bases to trimming and J lost 4 bases, with 5 bases between them. The CDR3 DNA reads TGTGCCTGGAGTGTTCCCCCAGATACGCAGTATTTT. This encodes CAWSVPPDTQYF.

The chain is built from TRBV5-1 and TRBJ2-2, with 9 bases identical to TRBD2. Germline assignment: CDR1 SGHRS and CDR2 YFSETQ. V trimming: 0 bases; J trimming: 6 bases; junction bases outside the gene matches: 6. The CDR3 loop spans 16 amino acids. The CDR3 coding sequence is TGCGCCAGCAGCTTGGCGGGACTAGCCGACGCCGGGGAGCTGTTTTTT. This gives the protein CASSLAGLADAGELFF.